These 29 T cell receptor beta chains came from one sample sequenced in a study of blood T cell repertoires in COVID-19. Sequencing used immunoSEQ multiplex PCR; TCRdb keeps in-frame clones, though not all of them. The table includes about 250,000 clones, about 91% detected once. Material for sequencing was peripheral blood. All receptors come from a man aged 80 or over with acute or convalescent COVID-19.

The chain uses TRBV18 and TRBJ2-1, with 8 positions matching TRBD1. Losses at the gene ends were 6 bases for V and 0 bases for J; bases not matched to a gene: 7. Germline-derived CDR1 and CDR2 are KGHSH and LQKENI. The length of the CDR3 is 16 residues. The CDR3 bases are TGTGCCAGCTCCCGACAGGGGCCAAGCTCCTACAATGAGCAGTTCTTC. This encodes CASSRQGPSSYNEQFF.

The chain couples TRBV4-1 to TRBJ1-1; weak D call: TRBD1 (5 bases). The V end lost 2 bases, the J end lost 1 base, and 8 bases lay between the germline ends. CDR3 length: 14 residues. Germline values: CDR1 MGHRA, CDR2 YSYEKL. CDR3 sequence reads: CASSQIGQNTEAFF. For the CDR3, the DNA is TGCGCCAGCAGCCAAATAGGACAGAACACTGAAGCTTTCTTT.

This sequence joins TRBV27 and TRBJ2-1, with 7 bases aligning to TRBD1. Unmatched junction bases numbered 7, after V lost 6 bases and J lost 5 bases. The germline gives CDR1 MNHEY, CDR2 SMNVEV (reference sequence). This CDR3 is built from 14 residues. In DNA form, the CDR3 reads TGTGCCAGCAGGGTGAACAGGGGAAACAATGAGCAGTTCTTC. This codes for CASRVNRGNNEQFF.

This clone was seen once. The chain combines TRBV11-3 with TRBJ2-2, with D unclear. This CDR3 is 13 amino acids long. Trimming took off 1 base at V and 6 bases at J, with 6 bases between the two ends. Germline CDR1 is SGHNT and CDR2 is YENEEA. CDR3 amino acids: CASSLVEAGELFF. The CDR3 DNA reads TGTGCCAGCAGCTTAGTTGAGGCCGGGGAGCTGTTTTTT.

V gene TRBV24-1 combines with J gene TRBJ2-1, with TRBD1 matching over 7 bases. Trimming took 6 bases from V and 8 from J; bases not matched to a gene: 9. The CDR3 totals 14 residues. Germline V gene data show CDR1 as KGHDR and CDR2 as SFDVKD. The CDR3 sequence is CATSQGTVLHEQFF. The CDR3 DNA reads TGTGCCACCAGTCAAGGGACAGTACTACATGAGCAGTTCTTC.

The chain has TRBV7-3 and TRBJ2-1; TRBD1 might be the D (5 bases). The ends were cut back, 1 base at V and 3 bases at J, with 10 bases in the middle. The CDR3 is 15 amino acids. Germline CDR1 is SGHTA and CDR2 is FQGTGA. CDR3 protein: CASSLSPGFYNEQFF. In nucleotides, the CDR3 is TGTGCCAGCAGCTTAAGTCCAGGGTTCTACAATGAGCAGTTCTTC.

J is TRBJ2-3 and V is TRBV6-5; 9 bases agree with TRBD1. CDR1 and CDR2 from the germline V gene are MNHEY and SVGAGI. This CDR3 region has 15 residues. J lost 3 bases, V lost 6 bases, and 7 bases had no gene match. The CDR3 region has the DNA TGTGCCAGCAGCAACAGGGGGCGCAGGACAGATACGCAGTATTTT. It yields the protein CASSNRGRRTDTQYF.

This rearrangement joins TRBV6-2 or TRBV6-3 to TRBJ2-3; 13 bases map to TRBD2. The junction had 8 bases not matched to a gene; V was cut back by 2 bases and J by 0 bases. Germline assignment: CDR1 MNHEY and CDR2 SVGEGT. The CDR3 is 19 residues long. The CDR3 coding sequence is TGTGCCAGCAGTTACGGGGGGACTAGCGGGGCAACTAGCACAGATACGCAGTATTTT. This translates into CASSYGGTSGATSTDTQYF.

The chain employs TRBV6-5 and TRBJ2-7; TRBD2 aligns across 8 bases. The junction had 4 bases not matched to a gene; V was cut back by 6 bases and J by 3 bases. The CDR3 length is 13 residues. Germline CDR1 is MNHEY and CDR2 is SVGAGI. In DNA, the CDR3 is TGTGCCAGCAGAACGGGGGGGATCTACGAGCAGTACTTC. Translating it yields CASRTGGIYEQYF.

The chain joins TRBV7-8 to TRBJ2-2, with D possibly TRBD1 on 6 matching bases. Germline CDR1 and CDR2: SGHVS and FQNEAQ. V dropped 4 bases and J dropped 4 bases, with 13 bases sitting between them. The CDR3 has 15 amino acids. The CDR3 reads CASSSSGVGTGELFF. Here the CDR3 DNA reads TGTGCCAGCAGCTCCTCAGGGGTGGGCACCGGGGAGCTGTTTTTT.

The gene calls are TRBV28 and TRBJ1-4, with 7 bases that match TRBD1. The J segment lost 4 bases and the V segment lost 5 bases, leaving 7 bases of the junction unmatched. The CDR3 consists of 15 residues. Germline loops: CDR1 MDHEN, CDR2 SYDVKM. For the CDR3, the DNA is TGTGCCAGCAGTCCGACAGGGTGGGGTAATGAAAAACTGTTTTTT. Amino acid sequence: CASSPTGWGNEKLFF.

This rearrangement joins TRBV10-2 to TRBJ1-1; a possible D gene is TRBD1 (6 bases). CDR1 is WSHSY and CDR2 is SAAADI in the germline V gene. The V end was cut by 6 bases, the J end by 1 base, with 12 bases between. This CDR3 is built from 14 residues. CDR3 amino acids: CASRSNRENTEAFF. CDR3 nucleotides: TGCGCCAGCAGATCCAACAGGGAGAACACTGAAGCTTTCTTT.

The chain has TRBV3-1 (or the pseudogene TRBV3-2) and TRBJ1-5; 9 bases fit TRBD1. V dropped 4 bases and J dropped 5; count of bases not matched to a gene: 6. The CDR3 extends over 15 amino acids. CDR1 and CDR2 from the germline V gene are LGHDT and YNNKEL (reference sequence). The CDR3 bases are TGTGCCAGCAGCCGCGACAGGGGGTCGGATCAGCCCCAGCATTTT. Encoded protein: CASSRDRGSDQPQHF.

V usage is TRBV5-1 and J usage is TRBJ2-1; TRBD1 is a possible D gene (6 bases). Germline V CDR1 and CDR2: SGHRS, YFSETQ. V was shortened by 0 bases and J by 6 bases, with 22 bases between the two germline ends. This CDR3 comprises 18 residues. The CDR3 DNA reads TGCGCCAGCAGCTTGGTCGGCTTCCAAACAGGGTTTGGCAATGAGCAGTTCTTC. Translated, it gives CASSLVGFQTGFGNEQFF.

Comment on this clone: The same CDR3 also results from other DNA sequences found in this sample. This chain uses TRBV28 with TRBJ1-5; 7 positions match TRBD1. From germline, CDR1 is MDHEN and CDR2 SYDVKM. There are 16 residues in the CDR3. V lost 1 base, J lost 1 base, and 4 bases stayed unmatched. CDR3 sequence: CASSLYRQGSNQPQHF. For the CDR3, the DNA is TGTGCCAGCAGTTTATACCGACAGGGAAGCAATCAGCCCCAGCATTTT.

This rearrangement joins TRBV4-3 to TRBJ1-5, with D maybe TRBD1 (6 bases). The V gene's germline CDR1 is LGHNA and CDR2 YSLEER. This CDR3 spans 14 amino acids. V lost 2 bases and J 3 bases, leaving 8 bases between the germline ends. The CDR3, as DNA: TGCGCCAGCAGCCAAAACAGGGTCAATCAGCCCCAGCATTTT. It yields the protein CASSQNRVNQPQHF.

This sequence joins TRBV2 and TRBJ2-1; possibly TRBD2 for D (5 bases). CDR1 is SNHLY, CDR2 FYNNEI, per germline. The CDR3 has 12 residues. Trimming took off 10 bases at V and 0 bases at J, with 7 bases between the two ends. Written as DNA, the CDR3 is TGTGCCACCGAGGGCTCCTACAATGAGCAGTTCTTC. Protein sequence: CATEGSYNEQFF.

The CDR3 region has the DNA TGTGCCAGCAGCTTAAGAGCGGGAGCTGGGGATGAGCAGTTCTTC. As protein: CASSLRAGAGDEQFF. The chain has TRBV7-2 and TRBJ2-1; TRBD2 matches at 8 bases. V gave up 2 bases and J gave up 8 bases; unmatched junction bases: 8. CDR3 size: 15 residues. CDR1 and CDR2 from the germline V gene are SGHTA and FQGNSA.

This chain uses TRBV28 with TRBJ1-1; D is unclear. The CDR3 totals 11 residues. Germline CDR1 reads MDHEN; CDR2 reads SYDVKM. V shed 5 bases and J shed 10 bases, with 11 bases lying between them. The CDR3 region has the DNA TGTGCCAGCAGTCGAGGGATCCCAGCTTTCTTT. It translates to CASSRGIPAFF.

J is TRBJ2-7 and V is TRBV7-3, with 7 bases matching TRBD2. With V trimmed by 2 bases and J by 4 bases, 2 bases remained unmatched. The CDR3 spans 13 residues. CDR1 is SGHTA, CDR2 FQGTGA, per germline. The CDR3 region has the DNA TGTGCCAGCAGCTTAGGGAGGGATTACGAGCAGTACTTC. It specifies CASSLGRDYEQYF.

The chain has TRBV7-2 and TRBJ1-2; D possibly corresponds to TRBD1 (5 bases). The germline CDR1 and CDR2 sequences are SGHTA and FQGNSA. V dropped 0 bases and J dropped 5 bases, with 10 bases sitting between them. The CDR3 is 14 residues long. The CDR3 nucleotides are TGTGCCAGCAGCTTAGCCGGGACTGAGTATGGCTACACCTTC. Protein sequence: CASSLAGTEYGYTF.

The V call is TRBV27, the J call TRBJ2-1; 8 nucleotides agree with TRBD1. V trimming: 0 bases; J trimming: 2 bases; junction bases outside the gene matches: 3. The length of the CDR3 is 16 residues. Germline V CDR1 and CDR2: MNHEY, SMNVEV (reference sequence). The CDR3 coding sequence is TGTGCCAGCAGTTTATCTGGGACAGGTGCCTACAATGAGCAGTTCTTC. Its translation: CASSLSGTGAYNEQFF.

With respect to this clone: Its ends do not fully match the called genes, so a read error is possible. The V call is TRBV19, the J call TRBJ2-5; D is unclear. Germline loops: CDR1 LNHDA, CDR2 SQIVND (reference sequence). The CDR3 consists of 13 residues. The CDR3 loop is CASSLDVEETQYF. In nucleotides, the CDR3 is TGTGCCAGTAGTTTAGACGTGGAGGAGACCCAGTACTTC.

The chain joins TRBV13 to TRBJ2-7, with 7 positions matching TRBD1. The CDR3 totals 15 residues. Per the germline V gene, CDR1 is PRHDT and CDR2 is FYEKMQ (reference sequence). J lost 2 bases, V lost 5 bases, and 9 bases had no gene match. CDR3 protein: CASSPRQGVAYEQYF. The CDR3 bases are TGTGCCAGCAGCCCGAGACAGGGTGTGGCCTACGAGCAGTACTTC.

DNA for the CDR3: TGCGCCAGCAGCTTGGCAGGACAGGATTACTCTAACCTCCACTTT. It yields the protein CASSLAGQDYSNLHF. The chain is built from TRBV5-1 and TRBJ1-6; TRBD1 matches 7 bases. In germline, CDR1 is SGHRS, CDR2 YFSETQ. Germline trimming cut 0 bases from V and 15 bases from J; bases unmatched to any gene: 12. This CDR3 is built from 15 residues.

This sequence joins TRBV6-2 or TRBV6-3 and TRBJ1-1; D gene ambiguous. The CDR3 is 14 amino acids. V lost 5 bases, J lost 3 bases, and 13 bases lay in between. Per germline, CDR1 MNHEY and CDR2 SVGEGT. CDR3 amino acids: CASSRVWRDTEAFF. DNA of the CDR3: TGTGCCAGCAGTCGAGTATGGAGAGACACTGAAGCTTTCTTT.

The chain is built from TRBV11-2 and TRBJ2-5; TRBD2 matches at 12 bases. This CDR3 region has 16 residues. Trimming at V came to 5 bases and at J to 5 bases, leaving 9 bases not matched to a gene. In germline, CDR1 is SGHAT, CDR2 FQNNGV. The CDR3 reads CASSPRLAGVFETQYF. In nucleotides, the CDR3 is TGTGCCAGCAGCCCCCGACTAGCGGGAGTATTTGAGACCCAGTACTTC.

V is TRBV7-9 and J is TRBJ1-5, with 7 bases fitting TRBD1. V lost 1 base and J lost 2; bases outside the gene matches: 8. CDR3 size: 17 residues. The V gene's germline CDR1 is SEHNR and CDR2 FQNEAQ (reference sequence). CDR3 sequence (DNA): TGTGCCAGCAGCTTAGAATTGACCGGACAGGGCAATCAGCCCCAGCATTTT. This translates into CASSLELTGQGNQPQHF.

In nucleotides, the CDR3 is TGTGCCAGCTCATCCGAAGGGAGGTCCCTCCACTTT. This encodes CASSSEGRSLHF. V is TRBV18 and J is TRBJ1-6; D uncertain. CDR1 and CDR2 (germline): KGHSH, LQKENI. Between the trimmed V and J ends, which lost 5 bases and 14 bases, there was a span of 13 bases. This CDR3 has 12 amino acids.